A selection of T cell receptor beta chains follows, all from one sample in a study of blood T cell repertoires in COVID-19. The assay was immunoSEQ multiplex PCR, and TCRdb's table has in-frame clones only and misses some. Of about 160,000 clones in the sample, over 80% were seen once. What was sequenced was peripheral blood. All receptors come from an elderly woman with active or convalescent COVID-19. Both conserved end residues are part of each CDR3. Where a row states a size, it is once, few, many or the class of an expanded clone; other rows omit it.

clone size | V gene | CDR3 length | CDR3 protein
- | TRBV6-5 | 14 | CASSYSGADREQFF
- | TRBV10-2 | 17 | CASSDPRQPGSGNTIYF
- | TRBV4-3 | 13 | CASSPLPGEKLFF
- | TRBV5-4 | 15 | CASSLDPFSGNTIYF
- | TRBV12-3/TRBV12-4 | 13 | CASSLAPRDEQFF
few | TRBV5-1 | 15 | CASSLRTGAADTQYF
- | TRBV6-2/TRBV6-3 | 15 | CASSDPQGMDQPQHF
- | TRBV5-1 | 16 | CASSPRSGTGVGEQYF
- | TRBV5-8 | 16 | CASTELAGAGGSPLHF
- | TRBV19 | 13 | CASSELRSYGYTF
- | TRBV9 | 17 | CASSVAVLAGPTDTQYF
- | TRBV6-5 | 13 | CATSIGVAYEQYF
- | TRBV27 | 17 | CASSLSWGLGSDYGYTF
- | TRBV19 | 18 | CASSIEKTSGGRTDTQYF
- | TRBV29-1 | 14 | CSVDDSTSYNEQFF
- | TRBV7-8 | 14 | CASSLARGQYGYTF
- | TRBV7-2 | 15 | CASSLVGLGNQPQHF
- | TRBV10-3 | 14 | CAIRQQDLNTEAFF
- | TRBV5-1 | 15 | CASSDRFGDNSPLHF
- | TRBV6-2/TRBV6-3 | 17 | CASSPRRQYDMNTEAFF
few | TRBV19 | 12 | CASSIFTGELFF
- | TRBV6-6 | 15 | CASRQDRVSYNEQFF
- | TRBV6-2/TRBV6-3 | 13 | CASSYSSPQPQHF
- | TRBV2 | 15 | CASEDRITFNSPLHF
- | TRBV19 | 15 | CASSIWGQSTDTQYF
- | TRBV7-6 | 15 | CASSPGGYMAYGYTF
- | TRBV5-6 | 14 | CASSFLVTPYEQYF
- | TRBV3-1/TRBV3-2 | 13 | CASSRDITVKAFF
- | TRBV3-1/TRBV3-2 | 15 | CASSQGTGTGNTIYF
- | TRBV10-2 | 15 | CASSEGQGRSSPLHF
- | TRBV12-5 | 15 | CASGLSRRGDTEAFF
few | TRBV6-5 | 12 | CASSSVHYGYTF
- | TRBV6-5 | 16 | CASSLDRGPYNSPLHF
once | TRBV14 | 16 | CASSKDQGQGEKTQYF
- | TRBV6-6 | 16 | CASSYSGTGILNEQFF
- | TRBV7-2 | 13 | CASSLALNTEAFF
- | TRBV7-9 | 14 | CASSLGQGNYGYTF